This TCR beta chain was obtained from a study of early T cells in non-severe SARS-CoV-2 infection. Study-wide context: Chains from this unsorted whole-blood bulk RNA could not be paired.

TCRdb called the 5' RACE reads again in MiXCR, with one record for every CDR3 protein. The sample records over 45,000 distinct CDR3 sequences, over 13% being singletons. The germline V gene encodes CDR1 DFQATT and CDR2 SNEGSKA (reference sequence). The CDR3 consists of 14 residues. Trimming pared 4 bases from V and 8 bases from J, leaving 18 bases between. Sequences were derived from whole blood, sampled at baseline. The TCR comes from an adult who was a healthcare worker with PCR-confirmed SARS-CoV-2 infection or an uninfected control (not recorded which). The chain recombines TRBV20-1 with TRBJ2-1, with D tentatively TRBD1 or TRBD2 (7 bases each). The CDR3 DNA is TGCAGTGCTACCCTTCAGGGGGGGGTGCATGAGCAGTTCTTC. It encodes CSATLQGGVHEQFF.